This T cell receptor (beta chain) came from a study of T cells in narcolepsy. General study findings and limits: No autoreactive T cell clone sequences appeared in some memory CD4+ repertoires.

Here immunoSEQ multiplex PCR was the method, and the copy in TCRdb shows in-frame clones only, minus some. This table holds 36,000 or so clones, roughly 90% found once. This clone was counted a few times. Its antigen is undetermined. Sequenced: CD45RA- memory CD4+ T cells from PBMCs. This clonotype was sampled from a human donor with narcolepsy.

CDR3 residues: CASSLVLGGSDTQYF. In nucleotides, the CDR3 is TGTGCCAGCAGCTTAGTCCTGGGAGGTTCAGATACGCAGTATTTT. The chain couples TRBV7-8 to TRBJ2-3; the D gene is possibly TRBD2 (6 bases). This CDR3 is 15 amino acids long. V lost 1 base and J lost 4, with 12 bases in between. Germline V lookup: CDR1 SGHVS, CDR2 FQNEAQ.